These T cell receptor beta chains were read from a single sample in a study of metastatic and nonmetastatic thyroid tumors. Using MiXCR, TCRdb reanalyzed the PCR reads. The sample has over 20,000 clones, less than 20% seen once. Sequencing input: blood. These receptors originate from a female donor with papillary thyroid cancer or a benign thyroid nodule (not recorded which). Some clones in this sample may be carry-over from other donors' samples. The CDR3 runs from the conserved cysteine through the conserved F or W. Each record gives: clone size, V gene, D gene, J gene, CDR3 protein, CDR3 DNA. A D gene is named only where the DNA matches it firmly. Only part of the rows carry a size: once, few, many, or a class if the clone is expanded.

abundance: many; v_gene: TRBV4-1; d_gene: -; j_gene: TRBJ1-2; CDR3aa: CASSQDPLAAPGYYGYTF; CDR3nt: TGCGCCAGCAGCCAAGATCCCCTCGCAGCTCCTGGGTACTATGGCTACACCTTC
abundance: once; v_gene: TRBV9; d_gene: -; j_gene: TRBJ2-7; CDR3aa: CASSLGDPTTNYEQYF; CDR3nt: TGTGCCAGCAGCTTAGGGGACCCCACGACCAACTACGAGCAGTACTTC
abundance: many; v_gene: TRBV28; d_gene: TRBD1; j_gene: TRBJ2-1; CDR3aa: CASSLGTGANEQFF; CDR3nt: TGTGCCAGCAGTCTTGGGACAGGGGCGAATGAGCAGTTCTTC
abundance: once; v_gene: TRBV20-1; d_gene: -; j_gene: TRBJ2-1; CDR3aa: CSAREGTCNEQFF; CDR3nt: TGCAGTGCTAGAGAAGGTACGTGCAATGAGCAGTTCTTC
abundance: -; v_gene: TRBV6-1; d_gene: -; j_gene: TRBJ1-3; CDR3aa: CASPSENTIYF; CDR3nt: TGTGCCAGCCCGTCTGAAAACACCATATATTTT
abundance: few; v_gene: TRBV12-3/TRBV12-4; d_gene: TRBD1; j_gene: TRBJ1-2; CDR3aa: CASSTDRGLGYTF; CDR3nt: TGTGCTAGCAGTACCGACAGGGGGCTTGGCTACACCTTC
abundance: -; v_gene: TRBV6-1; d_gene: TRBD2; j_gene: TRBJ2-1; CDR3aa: CANRRARDYSYNEQFF; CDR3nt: TGTGCCAACAGGCGGGCCCGGGACTACTCATACAATGAGCAGTTCTTC
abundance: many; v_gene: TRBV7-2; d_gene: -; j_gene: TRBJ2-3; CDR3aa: CASSLAGRLGTQYF; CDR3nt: TGTGCCAGCAGCTTAGCGGGTCGCTTGGGTACGCAGTATTTT
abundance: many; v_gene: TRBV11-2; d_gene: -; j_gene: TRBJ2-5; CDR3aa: CASSLATTGGETQYF; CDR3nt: TGTGCCAGTAGCTTAGCGACCACCGGTGGAGAGACCCAGTACTTC
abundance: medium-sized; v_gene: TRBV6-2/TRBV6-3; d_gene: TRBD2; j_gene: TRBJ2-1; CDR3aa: CASSTELAGGGEQFF; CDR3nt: TGTGCCAGCAGCACCGAATTAGCGGGAGGTGGTGAGCAGTTCTTC
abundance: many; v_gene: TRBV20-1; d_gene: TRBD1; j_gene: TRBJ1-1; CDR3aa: CSARSAGGTVLPEAFF; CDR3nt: TGCAGTGCTAGGTCCGCCGGTGGGACAGTCCTCCCTGAAGCTTTCTTT
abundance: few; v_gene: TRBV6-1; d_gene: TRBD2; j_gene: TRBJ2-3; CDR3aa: CASTSPREAAHYF; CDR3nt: TGTGCCAGCACCAGCCCCCGGGAGGCTGCTCATTATTTT
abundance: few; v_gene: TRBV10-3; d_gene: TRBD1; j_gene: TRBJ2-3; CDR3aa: CAISEQTGDPSDTQYF; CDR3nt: TGTGCCATCAGTGAACAGACAGGGGATCCCTCAGATACGCAGTATTTT
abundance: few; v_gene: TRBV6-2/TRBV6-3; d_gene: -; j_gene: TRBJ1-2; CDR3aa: CASSYFPAGEGNGYTF; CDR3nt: TGTGCCAGCAGTTACTTTCCGGCAGGGGAGGGAAATGGCTACACCTTC
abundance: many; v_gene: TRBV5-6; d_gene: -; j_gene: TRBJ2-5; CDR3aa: CASSLDPSQETQYF; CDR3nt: TGTGCCAGCAGCTTGGACCCCTCCCAAGAGACCCAGTACTTC
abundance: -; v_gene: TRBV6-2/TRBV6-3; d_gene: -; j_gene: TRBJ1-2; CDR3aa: CASSYSGDSPSGYTF; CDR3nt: TGTGCCAGCAGTTACTCCGGGGACTCGCCAAGTGGCTACACCTTC
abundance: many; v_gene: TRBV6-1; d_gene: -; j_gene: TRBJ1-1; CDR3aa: CASKGGLWNTEAFF; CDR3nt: TGTGCCAGCAAAGGAGGACTGTGGAACACTGAAGCTTTCTTT
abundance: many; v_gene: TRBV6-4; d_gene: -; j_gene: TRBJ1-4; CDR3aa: CASVPHREANEKLFF; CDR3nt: TGTGCCAGTGTCCCCCACAGGGAGGCTAATGAAAAACTGTTTTTT
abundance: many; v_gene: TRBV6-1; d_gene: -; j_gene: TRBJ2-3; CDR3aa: CASSWRGGPTTDTQYF; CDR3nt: TGTGCCAGCAGTTGGCGGGGCGGGCCAACCACAGATACGCAGTATTTT
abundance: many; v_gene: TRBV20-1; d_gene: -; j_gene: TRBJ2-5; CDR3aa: CSAREPGLGETQYF; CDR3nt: TGCAGTGCTCGTGAACCGGGACTTGGGGAGACCCAGTACTTC
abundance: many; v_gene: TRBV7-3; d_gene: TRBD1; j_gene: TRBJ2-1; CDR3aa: CASSSQGPQGEQFF; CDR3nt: TGTGCCAGCAGCTCACAGGGGCCGCAGGGTGAGCAGTTCTTC
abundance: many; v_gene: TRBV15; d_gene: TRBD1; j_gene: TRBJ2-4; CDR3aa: CATSRFGQVTNIQYF; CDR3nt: TGTGCCACCAGCAGATTTGGACAGGTGACAAACATTCAGTACTTC
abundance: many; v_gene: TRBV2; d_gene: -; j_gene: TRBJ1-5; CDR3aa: CASRQLNQPQHF; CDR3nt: TGTGCCAGCCGGCAGTTGAATCAGCCCCAGCATTTT
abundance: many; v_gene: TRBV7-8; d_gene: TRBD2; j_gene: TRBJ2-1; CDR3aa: CASRRTSGGNEQFF; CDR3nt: TGTGCCAGCAGGCGGACTAGCGGGGGAAATGAGCAGTTCTTC
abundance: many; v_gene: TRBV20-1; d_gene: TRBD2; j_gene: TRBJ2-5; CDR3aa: CSALTSGGGETQYF; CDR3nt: TGCAGTGCCCTGACTAGCGGGGGAGGGGAGACCCAGTACTTC
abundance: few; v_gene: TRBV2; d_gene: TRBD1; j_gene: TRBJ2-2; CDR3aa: CSSRPGTGRTGELFF; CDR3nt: TGTTCCAGCAGACCCGGGACAGGGAGAACCGGGGAGCTGTTTTTT
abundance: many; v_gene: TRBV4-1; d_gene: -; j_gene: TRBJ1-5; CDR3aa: CASSRQISNQPQHF; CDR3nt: TGCGCCAGCAGCCGTCAGATTAGCAATCAGCCCCAGCATTTT
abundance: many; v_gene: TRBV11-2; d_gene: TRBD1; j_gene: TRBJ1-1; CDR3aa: CASSYGQGYTEAFF; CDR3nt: TGTGCCAGCAGCTACGGACAGGGGTACACTGAAGCTTTCTTT
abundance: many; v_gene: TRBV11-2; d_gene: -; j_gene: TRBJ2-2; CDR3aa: CASSLDLPLNTGELFF; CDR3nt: TGTGCCAGCAGCTTAGATCTCCCCCTTAACACCGGGGAGCTGTTTTTT
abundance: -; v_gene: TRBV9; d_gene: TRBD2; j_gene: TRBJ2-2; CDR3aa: CASSAGGRMIGELFF; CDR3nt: TGTGCCAGCAGCGCCGGCGGGAGAATGATAGGGGAGCTGTTTTTT
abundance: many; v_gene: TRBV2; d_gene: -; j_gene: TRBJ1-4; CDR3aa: CASSRGILEKLFF; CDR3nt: TGTGCCAGCAGTCGGGGGATTCTTGAAAAACTGTTTTTT
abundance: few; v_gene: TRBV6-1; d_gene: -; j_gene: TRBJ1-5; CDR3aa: CARTHRANSNQPQHF; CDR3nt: TGTGCCAGAACCCACAGGGCGAATAGCAATCAGCCCCAGCATTTT
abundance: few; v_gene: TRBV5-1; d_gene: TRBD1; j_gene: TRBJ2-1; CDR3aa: CASSITGGLYNEQFF; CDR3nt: TGCGCCAGCAGCATCACAGGGGGCCTCTACAATGAGCAGTTCTTC
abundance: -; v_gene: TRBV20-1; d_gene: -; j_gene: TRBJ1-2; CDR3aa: CSARERQGSFRYTF; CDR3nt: TGCAGTGCTAGAGAACGTCAGGGGTCATTTCGCTACACCTTC
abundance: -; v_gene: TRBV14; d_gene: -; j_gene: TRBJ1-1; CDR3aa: CASSQDGRSGAFF; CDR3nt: TGTGCCAGCAGCCAAGATGGCAGATCTGGAGCTTTCTTT
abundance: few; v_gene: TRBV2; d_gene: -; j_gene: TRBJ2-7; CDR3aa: CASVPPVTNYGQYF; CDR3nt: TGTGCCAGCGTCCCGCCGGTTACGAACTACGGGCAGTACTTT
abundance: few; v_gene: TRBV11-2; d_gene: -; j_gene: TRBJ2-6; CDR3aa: CASSLRGAVGANVLTF; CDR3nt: TGTGCCAGCAGCTTACGGGGGGCGGTTGGGGCCAACGTCCTGACTTTC
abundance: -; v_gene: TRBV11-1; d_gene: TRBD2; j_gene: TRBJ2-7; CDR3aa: CTSSFLSGSFYEQYF; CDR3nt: TGTACCAGCAGCTTCCTAAGCGGGAGTTTTTACGAGCAGTACTTC
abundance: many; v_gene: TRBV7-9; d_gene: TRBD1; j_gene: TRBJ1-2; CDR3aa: CASSLEGTGLYGYTF; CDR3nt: TGTGCCAGCAGCTTAGAGGGGACAGGACTCTATGGCTACACCTTC
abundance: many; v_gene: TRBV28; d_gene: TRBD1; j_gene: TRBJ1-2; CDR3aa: CASSTRTGNGYTF; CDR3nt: TGTGCCAGCAGTACGAGGACAGGGAATGGCTACACCTTC
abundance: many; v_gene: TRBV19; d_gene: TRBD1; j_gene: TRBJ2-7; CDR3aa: CASSTGQGLYEQYF; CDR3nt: TGTGCCAGTAGTACGGGACAGGGACTTTACGAGCAGTACTTC
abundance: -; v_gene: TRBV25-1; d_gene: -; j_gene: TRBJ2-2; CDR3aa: CASSFPSSGELFF; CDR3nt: TGTGCCAGCAGCTTTCCATCCTCCGGGGAGCTGTTTTTT
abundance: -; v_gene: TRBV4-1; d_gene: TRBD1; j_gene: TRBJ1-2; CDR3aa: CASSQLGQEGGYTF; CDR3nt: TGCGCCAGCAGCCAATTGGGACAGGAAGGTGGCTACACCTTC
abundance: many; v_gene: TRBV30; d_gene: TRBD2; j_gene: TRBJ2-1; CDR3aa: CAWSLGGREYNEQFF; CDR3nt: TGTGCCTGGAGTCTGGGGGGGAGGGAGTACAATGAGCAGTTCTTC
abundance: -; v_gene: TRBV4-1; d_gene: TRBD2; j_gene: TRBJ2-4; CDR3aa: CASSRLPQVGGGGAAKNIQYF; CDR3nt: TGCGCCAGCAGCCGTCTACCCCAGGTGGGCGGCGGGGGGGCAGCCAAAAACATTCAGTACTTC
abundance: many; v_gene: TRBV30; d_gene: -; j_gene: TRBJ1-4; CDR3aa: CAWTSAEGDEKLFF; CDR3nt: TGTGCCTGGACTTCGGCCGAGGGGGATGAAAAACTGTTTTTT
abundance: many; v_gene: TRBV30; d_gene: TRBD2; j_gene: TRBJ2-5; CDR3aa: CAWAPGLAGRFQETQYF; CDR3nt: TGTGCCTGGGCCCCGGGACTAGCGGGGAGATTCCAAGAGACCCAGTACTTC
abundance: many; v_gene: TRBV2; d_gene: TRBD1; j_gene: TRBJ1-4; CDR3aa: CASTGTGTVREKLFF; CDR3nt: TGTGCCAGCACCGGGACCGGGACAGTTCGAGAAAAACTGTTTTTT
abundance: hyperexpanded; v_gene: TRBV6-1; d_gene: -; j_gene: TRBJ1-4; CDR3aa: CASSEDPEGEKLFF; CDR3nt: TGTGCCAGCAGTGAAGACCCTGAGGGTGAAAAACTGTTTTTT
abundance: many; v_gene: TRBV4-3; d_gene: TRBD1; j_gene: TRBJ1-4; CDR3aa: CASSQDSRTGGVEF; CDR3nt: TGCGCCAGCAGCCAAGACTCTCGGACAGGGGGCGTCGAGTTT
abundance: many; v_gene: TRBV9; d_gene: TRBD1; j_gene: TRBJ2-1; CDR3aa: CASSVAGTGNEQFF; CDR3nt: TGTGCCAGCAGCGTAGCCGGGACAGGGAATGAGCAGTTCTTC
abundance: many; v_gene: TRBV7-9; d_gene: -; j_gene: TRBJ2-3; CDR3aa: CASSPGPPYF; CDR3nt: TGTGCCAGCAGCCCAGGGCCGCCGTATTTT
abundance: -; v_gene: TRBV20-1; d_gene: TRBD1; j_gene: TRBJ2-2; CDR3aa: CSARSRQGEGTMELFF; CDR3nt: TGCAGTGCTAGGAGTCGGCAGGGGGAAGGGACCATGGAGCTGTTTTTT
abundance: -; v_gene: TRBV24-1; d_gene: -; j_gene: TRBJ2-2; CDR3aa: CATSVGVYYTGELFF; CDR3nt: TGTGCCACCAGTGTCGGAGTATACTACACCGGGGAGCTGTTTTTT